This T cell receptor (beta chain) was recorded in a study of T cells in Graves' hyperthyroidism and ophthalmopathy. Study results and limitations: Progression to ophthalmopathy was predicted a median of 6.5 months early. Blood also showed most of the thyroid clonotypes that were expanded above 0.001.

This clonotype was found a few times. Its antigen is unknown. The ends were cut back, 1 base at V and 4 bases at J, with 10 bases in the middle. Germline V gene lookup returns CDR1 KGHSH and CDR2 LQKENI. This CDR3 is 15 amino acids long. Among the patients, aged 18 to 65, hyperthyroidism was newly diagnosed and had lasted under 2 months. This sample holds PBMCs from less than 11 ml fresh peripheral blood. Using RNA transcripts as the source, TCR beta CDR3 regions were amplified. First-round RT-PCR targeting the TCR CDR3 was performed with the HTBI primer set. TCRdb re-called the multiplex PCR reads with MiXCR, one entry per CDR3 protein. The sample holds hundreds of thousands of distinct CDR3 sequences, roughly 15% seen once.

The sample taken for sequencing was blood. The sequence was collected from a woman under 30 with Graves' hyperthyroidism. V and J are TRBV18 and TRBJ1-4, with D uncertain. CDR3: CASSPQSGSNEKLFF. CDR3 bases: TGTGCCAGCTCACCACAATCCGGGAGTAATGAAAAACTGTTTTTT.